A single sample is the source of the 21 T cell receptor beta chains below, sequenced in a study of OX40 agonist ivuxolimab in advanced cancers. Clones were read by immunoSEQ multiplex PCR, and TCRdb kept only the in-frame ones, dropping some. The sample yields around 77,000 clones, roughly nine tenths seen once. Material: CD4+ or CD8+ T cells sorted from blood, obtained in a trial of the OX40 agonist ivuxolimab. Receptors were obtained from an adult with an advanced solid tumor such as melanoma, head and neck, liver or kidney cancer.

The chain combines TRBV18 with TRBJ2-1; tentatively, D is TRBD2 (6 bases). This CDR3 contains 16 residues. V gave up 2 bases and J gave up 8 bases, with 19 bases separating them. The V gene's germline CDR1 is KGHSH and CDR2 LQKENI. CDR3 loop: CASSPTPGERLDEQFF. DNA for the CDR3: TGTGCCAGCTCACCAACTCCGGGAGAGCGTTTGGATGAGCAGTTCTTC.

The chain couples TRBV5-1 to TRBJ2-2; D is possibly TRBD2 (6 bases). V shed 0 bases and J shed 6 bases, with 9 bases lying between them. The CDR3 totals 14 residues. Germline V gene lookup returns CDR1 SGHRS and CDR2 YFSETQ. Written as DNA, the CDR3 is TGCGCCAGCAGCTTGGTAGGACTATCCGGGGAGCTGTTTTTT. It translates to CASSLVGLSGELFF.

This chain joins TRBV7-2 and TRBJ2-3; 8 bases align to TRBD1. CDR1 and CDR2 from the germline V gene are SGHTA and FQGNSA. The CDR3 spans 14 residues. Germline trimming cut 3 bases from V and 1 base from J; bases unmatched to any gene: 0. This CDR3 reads CASSLTGGTDTQYF. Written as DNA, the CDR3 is TGTGCCAGCAGCTTGACAGGGGGCACAGATACGCAGTATTTT.

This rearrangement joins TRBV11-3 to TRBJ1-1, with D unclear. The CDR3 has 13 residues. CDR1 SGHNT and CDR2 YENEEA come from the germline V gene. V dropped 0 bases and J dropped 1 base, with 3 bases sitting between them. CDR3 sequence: CASSLEGNTEAFF. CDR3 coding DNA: TGTGCCAGCAGCTTAGAGGGGAACACTGAAGCTTTCTTT.

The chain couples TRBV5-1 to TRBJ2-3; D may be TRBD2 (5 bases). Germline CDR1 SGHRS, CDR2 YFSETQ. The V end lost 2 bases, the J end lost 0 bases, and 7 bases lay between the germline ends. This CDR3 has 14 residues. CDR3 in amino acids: CASSFLASTDTQYF. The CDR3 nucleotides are TGCGCCAGCAGCTTCCTAGCTAGCACAGATACGCAGTATTTT.

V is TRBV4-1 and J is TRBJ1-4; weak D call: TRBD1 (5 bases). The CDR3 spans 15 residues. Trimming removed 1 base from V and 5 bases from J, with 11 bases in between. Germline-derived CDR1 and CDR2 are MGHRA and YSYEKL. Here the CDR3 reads CASSQAGGRNEKLFF. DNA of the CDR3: TGCGCCAGCAGCCAAGCGGGGGGAAGGAATGAAAAACTGTTTTTT.

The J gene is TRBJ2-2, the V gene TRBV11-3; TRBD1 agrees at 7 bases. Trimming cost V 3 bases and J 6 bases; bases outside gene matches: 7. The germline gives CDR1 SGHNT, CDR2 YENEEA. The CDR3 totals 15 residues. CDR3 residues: CASSLGRGKAGELFF. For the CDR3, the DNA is TGTGCCAGCAGCTTGGGCAGGGGGAAAGCCGGGGAGCTGTTTTTT.

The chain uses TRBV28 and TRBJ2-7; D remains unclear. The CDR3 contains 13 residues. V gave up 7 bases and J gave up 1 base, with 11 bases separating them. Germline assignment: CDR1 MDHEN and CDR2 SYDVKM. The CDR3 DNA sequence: TGTGCCAGCACGGCGAGATTATCCTACGAGCAGTACTTC. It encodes CASTARLSYEQYF.

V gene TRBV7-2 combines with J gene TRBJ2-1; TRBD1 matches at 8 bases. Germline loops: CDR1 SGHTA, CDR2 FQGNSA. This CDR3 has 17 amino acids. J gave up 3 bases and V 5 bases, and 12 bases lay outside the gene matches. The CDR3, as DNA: TGTGCCAGCAGCCCCGGGGACAGGTCGCTTATCTACAATGAGCAGTTCTTC. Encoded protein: CASSPGDRSLIYNEQFF.

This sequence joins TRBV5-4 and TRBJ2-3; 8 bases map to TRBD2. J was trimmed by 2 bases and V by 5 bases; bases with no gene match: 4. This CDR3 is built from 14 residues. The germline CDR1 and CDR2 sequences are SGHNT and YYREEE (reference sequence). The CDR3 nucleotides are TGTGCCAGCAGGGAAGGACTAGCCACAGATACGCAGTATTTT. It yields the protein CASREGLATDTQYF.

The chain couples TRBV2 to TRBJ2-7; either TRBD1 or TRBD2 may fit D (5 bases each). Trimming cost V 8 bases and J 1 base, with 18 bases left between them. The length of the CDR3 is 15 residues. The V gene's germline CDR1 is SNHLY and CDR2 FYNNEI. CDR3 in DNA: TGTGCCAGCCTTCCCCGGGAATGGGGGTCCTACGAGCAGTACTTC. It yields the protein CASLPREWGSYEQYF.

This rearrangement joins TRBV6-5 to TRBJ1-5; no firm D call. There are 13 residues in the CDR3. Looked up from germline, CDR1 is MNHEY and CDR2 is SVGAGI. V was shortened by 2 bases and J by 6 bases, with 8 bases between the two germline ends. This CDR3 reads CASSYGTLQPQHF. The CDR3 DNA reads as TGTGCCAGCAGTTACGGCACTCTTCAGCCCCAGCATTTT.

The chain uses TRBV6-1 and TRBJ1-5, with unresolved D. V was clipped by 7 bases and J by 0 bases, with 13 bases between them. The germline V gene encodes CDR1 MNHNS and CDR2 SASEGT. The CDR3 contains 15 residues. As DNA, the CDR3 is TGTGCCAGCACTCGACCGGGCCTTAGCAATCAGCCCCAGCATTTT. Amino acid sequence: CASTRPGLSNQPQHF.

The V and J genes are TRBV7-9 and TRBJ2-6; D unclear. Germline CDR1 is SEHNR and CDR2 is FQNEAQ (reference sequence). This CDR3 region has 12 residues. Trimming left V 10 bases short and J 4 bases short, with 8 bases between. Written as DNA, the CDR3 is TGTGCCACCCAGTGGGGGGCCAACGTCCTGACTTTC. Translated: CATQWGANVLTF.

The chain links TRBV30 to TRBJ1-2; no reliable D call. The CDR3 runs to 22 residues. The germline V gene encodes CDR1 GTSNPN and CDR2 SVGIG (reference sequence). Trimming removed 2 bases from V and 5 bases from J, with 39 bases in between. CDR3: CAWSWSVYYPPTIAYESYGYTF. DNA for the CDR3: TGTGCCTGGAGTTGGTCAGTTTATTATCCTCCTACTATCGCGTACGAATCGTATGGCTACACCTTC.

CDR3: CASSLLRINYGYTF. CDR3 coding DNA: TGTGCCAGCAGTTTATTGCGGATTAACTATGGCTACACCTTC. The chain links TRBV28 to TRBJ1-2, with D uncertain. V was shortened by 1 base and J by 1 base, with 7 bases between the two germline ends. CDR1 is MDHEN and CDR2 is SYDVKM in the germline V gene. The CDR3 loop spans 14 amino acids.

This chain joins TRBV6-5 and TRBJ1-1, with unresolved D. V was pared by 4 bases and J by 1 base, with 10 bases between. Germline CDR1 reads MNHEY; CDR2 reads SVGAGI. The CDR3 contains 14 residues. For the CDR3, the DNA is TGTGCCAGCAGTTTCCGGGCCCCGAACACTGAAGCTTTCTTT. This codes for CASSFRAPNTEAFF.

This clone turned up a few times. CDR3 DNA: TGTGCCAGCAGTGGGCGATCAGGTGATCAGCCCCAGCATTTT. Translating gives CASSGRSGDQPQHF. The gene calls are TRBV6-1 and TRBJ1-5; D unresolved. V lost 4 bases and J lost 5, with 12 bases in between. The length of the CDR3 is 14 residues. Germline CDR1 is MNHNS and CDR2 is SASEGT.

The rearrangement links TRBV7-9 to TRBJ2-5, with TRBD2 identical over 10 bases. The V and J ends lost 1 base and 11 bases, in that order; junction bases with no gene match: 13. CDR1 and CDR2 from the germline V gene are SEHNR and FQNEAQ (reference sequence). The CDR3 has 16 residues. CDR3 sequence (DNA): TGTGCCAGCAGCTTAGTCCGGGCTAGCGGGAGTGAAGAGCAGTACTTC. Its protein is CASSLVRASGSEEQYF.

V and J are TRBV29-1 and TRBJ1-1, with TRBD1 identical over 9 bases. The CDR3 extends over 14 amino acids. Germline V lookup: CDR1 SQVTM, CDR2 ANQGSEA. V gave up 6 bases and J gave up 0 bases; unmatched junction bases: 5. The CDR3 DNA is TGCAGCGTCTTGGACAGGGGCATGAACACTGAAGCTTTCTTT. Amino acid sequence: CSVLDRGMNTEAFF.

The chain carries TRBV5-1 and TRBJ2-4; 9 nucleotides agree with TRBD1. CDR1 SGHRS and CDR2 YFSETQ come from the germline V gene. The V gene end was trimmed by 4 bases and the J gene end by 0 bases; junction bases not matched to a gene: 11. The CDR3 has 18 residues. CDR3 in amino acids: CASSLTGGVALAKNIQYF. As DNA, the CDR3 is TGCGCCAGCAGCCTGACAGGGGGGGTGGCACTAGCCAAAAACATTCAGTACTTC. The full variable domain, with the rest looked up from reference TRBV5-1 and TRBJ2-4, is KAGVTQTPRYLIKTRGQQVTLSCSPISGHRSVSWYQQTPGQGLQFLFEYFSETQRNKGNFPGRFSGRQFSNSRSEMNVSTLELGDSALYLCASSLTGGVALAKNIQYFGAGTRLSVL.